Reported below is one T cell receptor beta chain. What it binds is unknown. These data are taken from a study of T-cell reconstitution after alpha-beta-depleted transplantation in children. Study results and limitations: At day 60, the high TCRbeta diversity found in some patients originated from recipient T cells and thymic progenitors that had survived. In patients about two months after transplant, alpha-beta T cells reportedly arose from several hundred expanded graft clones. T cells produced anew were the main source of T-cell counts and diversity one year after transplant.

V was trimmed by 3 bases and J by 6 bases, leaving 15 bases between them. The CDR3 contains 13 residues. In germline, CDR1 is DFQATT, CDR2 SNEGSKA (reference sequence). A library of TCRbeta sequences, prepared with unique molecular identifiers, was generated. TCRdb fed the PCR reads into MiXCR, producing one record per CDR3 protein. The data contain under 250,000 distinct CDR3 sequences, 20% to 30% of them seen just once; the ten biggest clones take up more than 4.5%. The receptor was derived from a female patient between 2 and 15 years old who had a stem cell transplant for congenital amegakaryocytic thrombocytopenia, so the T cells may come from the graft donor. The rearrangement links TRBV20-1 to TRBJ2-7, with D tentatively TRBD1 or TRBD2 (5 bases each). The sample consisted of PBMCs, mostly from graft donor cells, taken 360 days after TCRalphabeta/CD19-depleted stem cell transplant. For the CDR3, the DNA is TGCAGTGCTAGCAATAGTAGAGGGACCGAGCAGTACTTC. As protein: CSASNSRGTEQYF.